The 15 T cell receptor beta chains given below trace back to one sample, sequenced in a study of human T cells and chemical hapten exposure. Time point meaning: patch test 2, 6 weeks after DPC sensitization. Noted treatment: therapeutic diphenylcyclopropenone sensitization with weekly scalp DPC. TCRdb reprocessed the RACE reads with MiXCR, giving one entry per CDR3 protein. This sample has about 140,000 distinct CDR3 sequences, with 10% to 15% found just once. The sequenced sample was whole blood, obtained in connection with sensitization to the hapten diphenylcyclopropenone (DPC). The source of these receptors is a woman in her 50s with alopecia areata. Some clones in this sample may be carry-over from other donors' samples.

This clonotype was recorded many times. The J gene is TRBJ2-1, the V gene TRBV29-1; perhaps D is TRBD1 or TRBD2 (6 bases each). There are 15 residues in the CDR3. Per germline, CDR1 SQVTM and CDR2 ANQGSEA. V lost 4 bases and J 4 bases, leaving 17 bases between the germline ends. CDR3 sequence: CSVAGGEGTYNEQFF. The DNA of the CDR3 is TGCAGCGTTGCCGGGGGCGAGGGCACTTACAATGAGCAGTTCTTC.

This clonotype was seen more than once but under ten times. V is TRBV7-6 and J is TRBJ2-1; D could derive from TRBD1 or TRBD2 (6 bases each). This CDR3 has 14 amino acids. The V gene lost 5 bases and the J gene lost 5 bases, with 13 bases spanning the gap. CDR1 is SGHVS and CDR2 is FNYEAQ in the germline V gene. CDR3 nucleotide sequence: TGTGCCAGCAGCCCATGGAGGGGGAACAATGAGCAGTTCTTC. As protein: CASSPWRGNNEQFF.

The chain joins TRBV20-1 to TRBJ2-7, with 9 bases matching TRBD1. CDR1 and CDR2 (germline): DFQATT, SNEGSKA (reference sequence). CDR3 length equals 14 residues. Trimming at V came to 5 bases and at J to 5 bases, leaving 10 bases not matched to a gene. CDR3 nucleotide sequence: TGCAGTGCTGTGCGACCGGGACAGGGCGACGAGCAGTACTTC. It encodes CSAVRPGQGDEQYF.

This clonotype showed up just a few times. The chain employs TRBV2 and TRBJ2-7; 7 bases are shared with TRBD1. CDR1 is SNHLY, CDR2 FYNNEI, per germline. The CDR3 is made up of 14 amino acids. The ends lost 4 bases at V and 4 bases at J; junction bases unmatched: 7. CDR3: CASSGQGPSYEQYF. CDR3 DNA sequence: TGTGCCAGCAGTGGACAGGGCCCCTCTTACGAGCAGTACTTC.

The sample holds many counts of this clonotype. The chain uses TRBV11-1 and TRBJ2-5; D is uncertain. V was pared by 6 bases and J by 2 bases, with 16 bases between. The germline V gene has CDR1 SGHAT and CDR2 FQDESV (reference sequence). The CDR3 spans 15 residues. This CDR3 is CASSLGPSLQETQYF. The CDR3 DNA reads TGTGCCAGCAGTCTGGGTCCGAGCTTACAAGAGACCCAGTACTTC.

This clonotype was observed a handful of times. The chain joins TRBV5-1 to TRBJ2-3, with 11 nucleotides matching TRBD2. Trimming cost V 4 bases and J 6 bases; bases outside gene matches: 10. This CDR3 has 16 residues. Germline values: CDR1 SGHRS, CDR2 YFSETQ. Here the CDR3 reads CASSKLAGVSPDTQYF. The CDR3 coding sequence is TGCGCCAGCAGCAAACTAGCGGGGGTCTCCCCGGATACGCAGTATTTT.

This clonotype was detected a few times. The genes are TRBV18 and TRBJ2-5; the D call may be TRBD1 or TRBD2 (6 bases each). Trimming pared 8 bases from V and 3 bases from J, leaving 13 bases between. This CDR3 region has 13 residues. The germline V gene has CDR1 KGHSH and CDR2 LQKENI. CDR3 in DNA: TGTGCCAGCCACCCAGGGGAGGAAGAGACCCAGTACTTC. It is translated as CASHPGEEETQYF.

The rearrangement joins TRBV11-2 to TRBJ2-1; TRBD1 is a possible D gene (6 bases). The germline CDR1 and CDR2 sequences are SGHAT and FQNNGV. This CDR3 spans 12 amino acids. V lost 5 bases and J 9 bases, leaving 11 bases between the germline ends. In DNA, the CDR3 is TGTGCCAGCAGCGTCGACAGGCGTGAGCAGTTCTTC. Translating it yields CASSVDRREQFF.

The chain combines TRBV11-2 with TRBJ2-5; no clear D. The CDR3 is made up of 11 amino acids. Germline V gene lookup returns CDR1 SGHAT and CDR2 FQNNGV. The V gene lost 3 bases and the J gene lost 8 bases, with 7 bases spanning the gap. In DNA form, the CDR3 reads TGTGCCAGCAGCTTTGGACCTACCCAGTACTTC. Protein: CASSFGPTQYF.

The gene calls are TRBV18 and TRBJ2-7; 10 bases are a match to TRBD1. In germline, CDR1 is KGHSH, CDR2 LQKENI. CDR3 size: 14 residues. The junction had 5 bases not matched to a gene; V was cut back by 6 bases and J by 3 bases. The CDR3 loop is CASSPRTGGYEQYF. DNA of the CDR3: TGTGCCAGCTCGCCCCGGACAGGGGGCTACGAGCAGTACTTC.

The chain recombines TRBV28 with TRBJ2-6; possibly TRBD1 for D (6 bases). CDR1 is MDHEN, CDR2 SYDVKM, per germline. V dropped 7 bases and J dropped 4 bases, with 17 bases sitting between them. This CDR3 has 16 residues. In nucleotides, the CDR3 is TGTGCCAGCACCCCAAGGGCAGGGGCAGGGGCCAACGTCCTGACTTTC. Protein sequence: CASTPRAGAGANVLTF.

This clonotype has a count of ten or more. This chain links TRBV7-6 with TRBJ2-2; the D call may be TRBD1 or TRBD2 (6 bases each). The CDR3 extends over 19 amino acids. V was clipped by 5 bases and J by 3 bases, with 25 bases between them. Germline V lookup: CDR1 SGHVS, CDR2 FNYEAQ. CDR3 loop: CASSQDRVVAEGDTGELFF. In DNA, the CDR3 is TGTGCCAGCAGCCAGGACCGGGTGGTAGCGGAGGGGGACACCGGGGAGCTGTTTTTT.

CDR3 sequence reads: CASSLGTGLNTEAFF. The CDR3 DNA is TGTGCCAGCTCACTCGGGACAGGGTTGAACACTGAAGCTTTCTTT. This chain links TRBV18 with TRBJ1-1; 9 bases map to TRBD1. Germline-derived CDR1 and CDR2 are KGHSH and LQKENI. This CDR3 region has 15 residues. The J segment lost 0 bases and the V segment lost 4 bases, leaving 3 bases of the junction unmatched.

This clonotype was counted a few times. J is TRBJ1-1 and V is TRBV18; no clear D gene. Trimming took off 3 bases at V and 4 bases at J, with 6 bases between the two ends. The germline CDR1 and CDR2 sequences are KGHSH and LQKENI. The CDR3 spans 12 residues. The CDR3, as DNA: TGTGCCAGCTCACCGACCGGCACTGAAGCTTTCTTT. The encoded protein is CASSPTGTEAFF. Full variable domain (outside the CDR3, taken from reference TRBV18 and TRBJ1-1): NAGVMQNPRHLVRRRGQEARLRCSPMKGHSHVYWYRQLPEEGLKFMVYLQKENIIDESGMPKERFSAEFPKEGPSILRIQQVVRGDSAAYFCASSPTGTEAFFGQGTRLTVV.

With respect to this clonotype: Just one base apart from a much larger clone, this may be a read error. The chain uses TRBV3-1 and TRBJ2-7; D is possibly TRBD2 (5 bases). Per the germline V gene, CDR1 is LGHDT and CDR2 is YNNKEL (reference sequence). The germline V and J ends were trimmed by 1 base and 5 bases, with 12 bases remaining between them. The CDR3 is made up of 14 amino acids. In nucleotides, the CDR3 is TGTGCCAGCAGCCAAGGGCTAGCCGAGCACGAGCAGTACTTC. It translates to CASSQGLAEHEQYF.